This T cell receptor (beta chain) comes out of a study of blood T cell repertoires in COVID-19. Some clones are missing from TCRdb's copy, which holds only in-frame ones; the method was immunoSEQ multiplex PCR. The repertoire holds 250,000 to 300,000 clones, with about 88% as singletons. Germline assignment: CDR1 SGHDT and CDR2 YYEEEE. This CDR3 has 15 amino acids. V shed 1 base and J shed 6 bases, with 14 bases lying between them. The rearrangement joins TRBV5-6 to TRBJ2-1, with D perhaps matching TRBD2 (6 bases). Sequenced: PBMCs or T cells enriched from blood (not recorded which). The sequence was collected from a woman aged 45-59 years who had been exposed to COVID-19. CDR3 loop: CASSLSAGRRNEQFF. DNA of the CDR3: TGTGCCAGCAGCTTGAGTGCAGGGAGGCGCAATGAGCAGTTCTTC.